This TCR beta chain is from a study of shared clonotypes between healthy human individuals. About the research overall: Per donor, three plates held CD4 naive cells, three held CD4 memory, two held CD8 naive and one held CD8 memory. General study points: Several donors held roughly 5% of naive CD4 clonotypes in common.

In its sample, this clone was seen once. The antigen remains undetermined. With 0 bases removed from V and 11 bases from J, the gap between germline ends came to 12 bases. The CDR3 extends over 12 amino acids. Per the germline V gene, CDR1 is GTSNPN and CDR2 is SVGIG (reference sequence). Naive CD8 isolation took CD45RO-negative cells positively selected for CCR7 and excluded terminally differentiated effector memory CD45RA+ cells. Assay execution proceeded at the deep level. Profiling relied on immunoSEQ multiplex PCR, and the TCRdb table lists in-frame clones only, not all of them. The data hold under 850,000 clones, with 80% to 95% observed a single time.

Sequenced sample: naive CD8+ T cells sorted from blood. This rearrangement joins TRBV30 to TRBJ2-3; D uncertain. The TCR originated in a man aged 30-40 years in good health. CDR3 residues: CAWSVQGWGQYF. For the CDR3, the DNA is TGTGCCTGGAGTGTACAAGGCTGGGGGCAGTATTTT.